This TCR beta chain was observed in a study of blood T cell repertoires in COVID-19. The protocol was immunoSEQ multiplex PCR, while the TCRdb copy is restricted to in-frame clones and leaves out a portion. The sample has more than 150,000 clones; around 85% are singletons. The CDR3 consists of 16 residues. Trimming at V came to 5 bases and at J to 1 base, leaving 6 bases not matched to a gene. Germline loops: CDR1 MDHEN, CDR2 SYDVKM. This clone appeared once. The sequenced sample was peripheral blood. The TCR sequence derives from a man in his 70s with active or convalescent COVID-19. This chain joins TRBV28 and TRBJ2-1, with 9 bases identical to TRBD1. The CDR3 nucleotides read TGTGCCAGCAGTCCGCCTGGGACAGGGTCCTACAATGAGCAGTTCTTC. Its protein is CASSPPGTGSYNEQFF.